A selection of T cell receptor beta chains follows, all from one sample in a study of vaccination effects on CD4 cells after COVID-19. These receptors have no known antigen. The protocol was immunoSEQ multiplex PCR, while the TCRdb copy is restricted to in-frame clones and leaves out a portion. The sample has around 41,000 clones; roughly 79% are singletons. The material was CD4+ T cells from PBMCs cultured with SARS-CoV-2 spike peptides, obtained before COVID-19 vaccination. Every receptor here comes from a human donor who received a COVID-19 vaccine. The CDR3 runs from the conserved cysteine through the conserved F or W. Each record gives: CDR3 length, V gene, clone size, J gene, D gene, CDR3 protein, CDR3 DNA. A D gene is named only where the DNA matches it firmly. Clone size appears in some rows only: once, few, many, or a class for an expanded clone.

14	TRBV30	.	TRBJ1-4	.	CAWSVRGFNEKLFF	TGTGCCTGGAGTGTAAGAGGTTTTAATGAAAAACTGTTTTTT
15	TRBV7-2	.	TRBJ1-2	TRBD1	CASSLQTGGFYGYTF	TGTGCCAGCAGCTTGCAGACAGGGGGGTTCTATGGCTACACCTTC
15	TRBV28	.	TRBJ1-5	TRBD1	CASRQGGDGNQPQHF	TGTGCCAGCAGACAGGGGGGCGACGGCAATCAGCCCCAGCATTTT
14	TRBV6-2/TRBV6-3	.	TRBJ1-4	.	CASSHGGTNEKLFF	TGTGCCAGCAGCCATGGGGGAACTAATGAAAAACTGTTTTTT
14	TRBV27	.	TRBJ1-2	TRBD1	CASSSTGVNYGYTF	TGTGCCAGCAGTTCGACAGGGGTGAACTATGGCTACACCTTC
13	TRBV9	once	TRBJ2-4	.	CASSATTTPIQYF	TGTGCCAGCAGCGCGACCACCACACCCATTCAGTACTTC
17	TRBV18	.	TRBJ2-6	.	CASSPPAILSGANVLTF	TGTGCCAGCTCACCACCAGCAATTTTATCTGGGGCCAACGTCCTGACTTTC
13	TRBV6-5	.	TRBJ2-3	.	CASRQGSTDTQYF	TGTGCCAGCAGGCAGGGGAGCACAGATACGCAGTATTTT
15	TRBV19	few	TRBJ1-5	TRBD1	CASRLQGAGNQPQHF	TGTGCCAGTAGGCTCCAGGGGGCTGGCAATCAGCCCCAGCATTTT
13	TRBV10-1	few	TRBJ1-1	.	CASSLGPGTEAFF	TGCGCCAGCAGTTTAGGACCGGGGACTGAAGCTTTCTTT
16	TRBV5-1	.	TRBJ2-5	.	CASSFRGAITQETQYF	TGCGCCAGCAGCTTTCGGGGGGCCATAACACAAGAGACCCAGTACTTC
14	TRBV11-3	.	TRBJ2-5	TRBD2	CASHYGGAPETQYF	TGTGCCAGCCATTACGGGGGGGCCCCAGAGACCCAGTACTTC
16	TRBV7-2	.	TRBJ1-5	TRBD1	CASSTRDRVGNQPQHF	TGTGCCAGCAGCACCCGAGACAGGGTTGGCAATCAGCCCCAGCATTTT
15	TRBV28	few	TRBJ1-5	.	CASSLDERSNQPQHF	TGTGCCAGCAGTTTAGATGAAAGAAGCAATCAGCCCCAGCATTTT
15	TRBV2	.	TRBJ1-1	.	CASSPGYGLNTEAFF	TGTGCCAGCAGTCCAGGGTATGGATTGAACACTGAAGCTTTCTTT
16	TRBV7-3	.	TRBJ2-2	TRBD2	CASSLMGGSNTGELFF	TGTGCCAGCAGCTTAATGGGGGGGTCGAACACCGGGGAGCTGTTTTTT
14	TRBV6-5	few	TRBJ2-5	TRBD1	CASSYWDRKETQYF	TGTGCCAGCAGTTACTGGGACAGAAAAGAGACCCAGTACTTC
15	TRBV5-6	.	TRBJ2-5	.	CASSLVALPQETQYF	TGTGCCAGCAGCTTGGTGGCCCTGCCACAAGAGACCCAGTACTTC
13	TRBV5-4	.	TRBJ1-1	.	CASSVDRNTEAFF	TGTGCCAGCAGCGTGGACAGGAACACTGAAGCTTTCTTT
15	TRBV7-2	.	TRBJ1-1	.	CASSLVPRANTEAFF	TGTGCCAGCAGCTTAGTGCCCAGGGCGAACACTGAAGCTTTCTTT
18	TRBV19	.	TRBJ2-4	.	CASSILGPAVATKNIQYF	TGTGCCAGTAGTATTTTGGGGCCAGCCGTTGCGACCAAAAACATTCAGTACTTC
15	TRBV6-2/TRBV6-3	.	TRBJ2-2	TRBD2	CASSSGLVNTGELFF	TGTGCCAGCAGTTCCGGACTAGTGAACACCGGGGAGCTGTTTTTT
13	TRBV18	.	TRBJ1-6	.	CASSPAVNSPLHF	TGTGCCAGCTCACCAGCAGTCAATTCACCCCTCCACTTT
14	TRBV28	once	TRBJ2-5	.	CASRQAGGQETQYF	TGTGCCAGCAGACAAGCCGGGGGGCAGGAGACCCAGTACTTC
16	TRBV18	few	TRBJ2-1	.	CASSPLTSAKQGEQFF	TGTGCCAGCTCACCACTCACTAGCGCAAAACAGGGTGAGCAGTTCTTC
13	TRBV7-8	once	TRBJ1-3	.	CASSGPLGNTIYF	TGTGCCAGCAGCGGCCCTCTAGGGAACACCATATATTTT
15	TRBV21-1	few	TRBJ1-6	.	CASSKEQGNNSPLHF	TGTGCCAGCAGCAAAGAGCAAGGGAATAATTCACCCCTCCACTTT
13	TRBV30	once	TRBJ1-1	.	CAWSRAGFTEAFF	TGTGCCTGGAGCCGCGCCGGTTTCACTGAAGCTTTCTTT
14	TRBV3-1/TRBV3-2	.	TRBJ1-2	.	CASSQTTANYGYTF	TGTGCCAGCAGCCAAACGACAGCTAACTATGGCTACACCTTC
12	TRBV6-5	.	TRBJ1-5	.	CASNLSNQPQHF	TGTGCCAGCAACCTTAGCAATCAGCCCCAGCATTTT
13	TRBV7-9	.	TRBJ1-3	.	CASSFRTANTIYF	TGTGCCAGCAGCTTTCGTACAGCCAACACCATATATTTT
15	TRBV5-4	.	TRBJ2-3	TRBD1	CASSSGTGGTDTQYF	TGTGCCAGCAGCTCGGGGACAGGGGGCACAGATACGCAGTATTTT
18	TRBV6-2/TRBV6-3	.	TRBJ2-6	.	CASSTKEIGHLVVYVLTF	TGTGCCAGCAGCACCAAAGAAATCGGACACTTGGTTGTTTACGTTCTGACTTTC
15	TRBV27	.	TRBJ1-1	.	CASSLSWSWDTEAFF	TGTGCCAGCAGTTTAAGCTGGTCGTGGGACACTGAAGCTTTCTTT
16	TRBV30	.	TRBJ2-3	TRBD1	CAWRGTRTGATDTQYF	TGTGCCTGGAGGGGGACACGGACAGGAGCCACAGATACGCAGTATTTT
14	TRBV3-1/TRBV3-2	.	TRBJ1-2	TRBD1	CASSLRTGGHGYTF	TGTGCCAGCAGCCTACGGACAGGGGGACATGGCTACACCTTC
16	TRBV18	.	TRBJ1-3	TRBD1	CASSPGTGGSGNTIYF	TGTGCCAGCTCACCCGGGACAGGGGGATCTGGAAACACCATATATTTT
13	TRBV5-4	.	TRBJ2-5	TRBD1	CASSFGQGETQYF	TGTGCCAGCAGCTTCGGACAGGGGGAGACCCAGTACTTC
13	TRBV5-8	once	TRBJ1-2	TRBD1	CASSDRVNYGYTF	TGTGCCAGCAGCGACAGGGTCAACTATGGCTACACCTTC
18	TRBV30	.	TRBJ2-3	TRBD1	CAWTSGLMAGGGTDTQYF	TGTGCCTGGACTTCTGGGCTCATGGCAGGGGGCGGAACAGATACGCAGTATTTT
15	TRBV6-6	.	TRBJ2-5	.	CASSYRGAMMETQYF	TGTGCCAGCAGTTACCGGGGGGCTATGATGGAGACCCAGTACTTC
15	TRBV6-6	.	TRBJ1-2	.	CASRPIGTGIYGYTF	TGTGCCAGCAGGCCCATCGGGACCGGGATCTATGGCTACACCTTC
15	TRBV7-9	.	TRBJ2-3	TRBD1	CASRARDRPTDTQYF	TGTGCCAGCAGGGCCCGGGACAGACCCACAGATACGCAGTATTTT
14	TRBV29-1	.	TRBJ2-5	.	CSVEPGNGEETQYF	TGCAGCGTCGAGCCGGGGAATGGGGAAGAGACCCAGTACTTC
13	TRBV10-3	.	TRBJ1-4	.	CAIAGRLNEKLFF	TGTGCCATCGCCGGACGATTGAATGAAAAACTGTTTTTT
12	TRBV27	.	TRBJ1-1	.	CASSGIGTEAFF	TGTGCCAGCAGCGGGATAGGCACTGAAGCTTTCTTT
10	TRBV2	.	TRBJ2-2	.	CASGAGELFF	TGTGCCAGCGGGGCCGGGGAGCTGTTTTTT
14	TRBV9	.	TRBJ1-6	.	CASGGGDMESPLHF	TGTGCCAGCGGAGGAGGGGATATGGAGTCACCCCTCCACTTT
14	TRBV6-1	.	TRBJ2-1	.	CASSEVGGAREQFF	TGTGCCAGCAGTGAAGTTGGGGGGGCAAGGGAGCAGTTCTTC
15	TRBV28	once	TRBJ1-1	TRBD1	CASSPRTGGNTEAFF	TGTGCCAGCAGTCCAAGGACAGGGGGGAACACTGAAGCTTTCTTT
17	TRBV30	.	TRBJ1-2	TRBD1	CAWSVPPFRDRDYGYTF	TGTGCCTGGAGTGTACCCCCTTTCCGGGACAGGGACTATGGCTACACCTTC
15	TRBV6-1	.	TRBJ2-3	.	CASSETVDSRDTQYF	TGTGCCAGCAGTGAAACGGTGGACTCAAGGGATACGCAGTATTTT
13	TRBV5-1	once	TRBJ1-1	.	CASRPDLQGRAFF	TGCGCCAGCAGGCCGGATCTCCAGGGCAGGGCTTTCTTT
12	TRBV2	few	TRBJ1-1	.	CASRETGGEAFF	TGTGCCAGCAGGGAGACAGGAGGTGAAGCTTTCTTT
14	TRBV5-8	.	TRBJ2-1	TRBD2	CASSLAGRGNEQFF	TGTGCCAGCAGCTTGGCGGGGAGGGGTAATGAGCAGTTCTTC
14	TRBV5-6	.	TRBJ1-1	.	CASSFQKGVTEAFF	TGTGCCAGCAGCTTTCAGAAGGGGGTCACTGAAGCTTTCTTT
15	TRBV11-2	.	TRBJ2-3	TRBD1	CASSRGQGTTDTQYF	TGTGCCAGCAGCCGAGGACAGGGAACCACAGATACGCAGTATTTT
14	TRBV2	.	TRBJ1-5	.	CASSETGDYQPQHF	TGTGCCAGCAGTGAAACCGGGGATTATCAGCCCCAGCATTTT
14	TRBV9	.	TRBJ1-3	.	CASSVEGVGNTIYF	TGTGCCAGCAGCGTAGAAGGGGTAGGAAACACCATATATTTT
18	TRBV19	.	TRBJ2-2	.	CASTGGGKIPPYTGELFF	TGTGCCAGTACTGGGGGGGGCAAAATCCCTCCTTACACCGGGGAGCTGTTTTTT